This T cell receptor (beta chain) was profiled in a study of prognosis after radiotherapy for stage I lung cancer. Study information: Distant metastases showed up in a few patients after radiotherapy, at a median of approximately 7 months, while about 15 showed no significant progression.

The germline CDR1 and CDR2 sequences are SGHDT and YYEEEE. The CDR3 consists of 13 residues. Trimming removed 3 bases from V and 8 bases from J, with 14 bases in between. Sample collection consisted of around 5.4 milliliters of peripheral blood drawn at each of two time points. Overall study results and limits: Where distant metastases developed, patients had lower Shannon entropy after stereotactic body radiation therapy.

Genomic DNA yielded TCR beta CDR3, amplified by two-round multiplex PCR. Individual primers that were specific to each TRBV and TRBJ gene served in first-round PCR. TCRdb ran MiXCR on the multiplex PCR reads and lists one entry per CDR3 protein. The table records about 15,000 distinct CDR3 sequences, around a quarter of them present only once. This clonotype showed up many times. Its antigen is as yet unknown. The receptor was isolated from a donor of 50 years or more with non-small cell lung cancer. The chain joins TRBV5-6 to TRBJ1-2, with D unclear. The sequencing here drew on PBMCs, taken before or after stereotactic body radiation therapy (not recorded which). CDR3 coding DNA: TGTGCCAGCAGCTCCAAATCATGGCTCGGCTACACCTTC. This gives the protein CASSSKSWLGYTF.